Reported below is one T cell receptor (beta chain). The CDR3 totals 14 residues. With 5 bases removed from V and 6 bases from J, the gap between germline ends came to 14 bases. Germline loops: CDR1 SGHTA, CDR2 FQGNSA. TCRdb keeps only in-frame clones here, not all; method: immunoSEQ multiplex PCR. This sample carries 1,400,000 or so clones, around 98.5% of them seen once, and the ten largest clones take under 0.45%. The data were taken from a study of shared clonotypes between healthy human individuals. Sample: naive CD4+ T cells sorted from blood. Described subset: CD45RA+ positively selected. This chain connects TRBV7-2 to TRBJ2-1, with a weak D call TRBD1 (5 bases). This TCR was sampled from a man aged 25-40 years in good health. This CDR3 reads CASSLQPTGNEQFF. The CDR3 DNA follows: TGTGCCAGCAGCCTTCAACCTACAGGCAATGAGCAGTTCTTC.